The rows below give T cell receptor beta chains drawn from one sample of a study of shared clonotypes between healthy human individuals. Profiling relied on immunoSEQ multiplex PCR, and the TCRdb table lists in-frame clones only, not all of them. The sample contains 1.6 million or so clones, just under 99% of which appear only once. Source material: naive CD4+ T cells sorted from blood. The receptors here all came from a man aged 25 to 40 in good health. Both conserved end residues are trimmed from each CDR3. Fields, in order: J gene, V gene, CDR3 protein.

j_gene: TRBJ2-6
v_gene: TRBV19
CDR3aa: ASSILASGANVLT

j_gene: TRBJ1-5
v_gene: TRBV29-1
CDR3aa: SASGGVHQPQH

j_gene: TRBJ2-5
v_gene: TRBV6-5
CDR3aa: ASSYSAGQTRETQY

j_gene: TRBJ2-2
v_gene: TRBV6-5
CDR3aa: ASSYSFGSTGELF

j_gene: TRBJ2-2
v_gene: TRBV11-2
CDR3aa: ASSLDPPGLLTGELF

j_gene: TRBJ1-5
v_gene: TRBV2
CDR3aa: ASSDSRDNQPQH

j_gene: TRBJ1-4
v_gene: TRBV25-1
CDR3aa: ASRGRNSEKLF

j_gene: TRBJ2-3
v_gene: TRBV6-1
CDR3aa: ASTRGGAYTDTQY

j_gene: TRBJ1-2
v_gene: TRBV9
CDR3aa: ASSATFGGARNYGYT

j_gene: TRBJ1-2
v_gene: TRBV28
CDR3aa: ASSPLYGYT

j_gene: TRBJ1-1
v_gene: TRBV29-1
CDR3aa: SVDAGGNTEAF

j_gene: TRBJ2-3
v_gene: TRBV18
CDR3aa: ASSPGTNTDTQY

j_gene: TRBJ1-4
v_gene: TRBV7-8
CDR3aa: ASSLVGEANEKLF

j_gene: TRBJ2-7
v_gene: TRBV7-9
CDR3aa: ASSPPGSSYEQY

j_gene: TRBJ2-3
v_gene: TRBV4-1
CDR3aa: ASSHSLAGGITDTQY

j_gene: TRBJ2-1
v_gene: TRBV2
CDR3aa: ASRQGRGHEQF

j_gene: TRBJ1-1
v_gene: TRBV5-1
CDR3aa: ASSEDRVLTEAF

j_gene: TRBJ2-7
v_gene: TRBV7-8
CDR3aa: ASSNTGTGYEQY

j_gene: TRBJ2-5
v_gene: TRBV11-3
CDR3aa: ASSLVEDNEPQGETQY

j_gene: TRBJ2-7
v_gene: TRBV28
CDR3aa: ASSYSSYEQY

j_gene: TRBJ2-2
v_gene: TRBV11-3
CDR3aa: ASSLDFRTGELF

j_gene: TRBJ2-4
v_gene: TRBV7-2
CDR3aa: ASSLFPSRTKNIQY

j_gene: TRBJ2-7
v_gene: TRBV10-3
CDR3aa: AISPGGGKQY

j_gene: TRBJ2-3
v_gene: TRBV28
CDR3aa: ASSLGVPDTQY

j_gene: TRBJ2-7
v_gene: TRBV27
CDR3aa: ASSLLVAGGEQY

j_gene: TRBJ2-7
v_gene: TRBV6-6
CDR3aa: ASSPPGRNSYEQY

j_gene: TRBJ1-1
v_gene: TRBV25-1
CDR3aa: ASSENGGEAF

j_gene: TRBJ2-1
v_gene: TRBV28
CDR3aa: ASSLGTRHNEQF